One and the same sample provided the 2 T cell receptor beta chains below, sequenced in a study of beta chain features in type 1 diabetes. All of the isolated RNA was reverse transcribed, so expressed TCRB transcripts were sequenced. Clones were read by immunoSEQ multiplex PCR, and TCRdb kept only the in-frame ones, dropping some. The data hold under 550,000 clones, with 11% observed a single time. Sequencing input: naive CD4+ T cells from blood. Receptors were obtained from a young woman in good health.

The V call is TRBV18, the J call TRBJ2-3; the D is unclear. CDR1 is KGHSH and CDR2 is LQKENI in the germline V gene. Trimming pared 2 bases from V and 4 bases from J, leaving 10 bases between. The CDR3 sequence is 14 residues long. The chain's CDR3 is CASSPNAVPDTQYF. CDR3 in DNA: TGTGCCAGCTCACCAAACGCTGTCCCAGATACGCAGTATTTT.

The chain joins TRBV7-2 to TRBJ1-2, with a possible D match to TRBD1 (5 bases). The CDR3 contains 15 residues. Per the germline V gene, CDR1 is SGHTA and CDR2 is FQGNSA. V lost 5 bases and J 8 bases, leaving 21 bases between the germline ends. CDR3 protein: CASSPEGWDAQGYTF. In DNA form, the CDR3 reads TGTGCCAGCAGCCCAGAGGGTTGGGACGCCCAAGGCTACACCTTC.